The 21 T cell receptor beta chains listed next were all sequenced from one sample in a study of CD8+ T cells in alopecia areata. Treatment described: oral pan-JAK inhibitor, 5-10 mg twice daily. Sequencing used cDNA as its template, made by extracting RNA and reverse transcribing it. TCRdb's copy holds only in-frame clones and misses some; the assay was immunoSEQ multiplex PCR. The sample includes approximately 65,000 clones, 35% to 55% of them seen just once. The input for sequencing was CD8+ T cells sorted from blood, taken around week 36, from a patient treated with tofacitinib. These receptors were collected from a human donor with alopecia areata.

This sequence joins TRBV4-1 and TRBJ2-5, with 9 bases matching TRBD1. The CDR3 spans 14 residues. Trimming took 3 bases from V and 5 from J; bases not matched to a gene: 4. The germline V gene encodes CDR1 MGHRA and CDR2 YSYEKL. CDR3: CASSHGTGPETQYF. CDR3 coding DNA: TGCGCCAGCAGCCACGGGACAGGGCCGGAGACCCAGTACTTC.

This clone was detected a few times. This chain joins TRBV7-2 and TRBJ2-5, with no clear D. With 5 bases removed from V and 7 bases from J, the gap between germline ends came to 11 bases. CDR3 length: 12 residues. Germline assignment: CDR1 SGHTA and CDR2 FQGNSA. The CDR3 DNA reads as TGTGCCAGCAGCCGACCCGCCCGGACCCAGTACTTC. It yields the protein CASSRPARTQYF.

The chain uses TRBV9 and TRBJ2-3; tentative D call: TRBD2 (6 bases). This CDR3 contains 14 residues. CDR1 is SGDLS and CDR2 is YYNGEE in the germline V gene. V lost 3 bases, J lost 6 bases, and 14 bases lay in between. CDR3 region: CASSEGTSRDTQYF. CDR3 in DNA: TGTGCCAGCAGCGAGGGGACTTCACGCGATACGCAGTATTTT.

The gene calls are TRBV29-1 and TRBJ2-7; 11 bases fit TRBD1. The CDR3 contains 15 residues. In germline, CDR1 is SQVTM, CDR2 ANQGSEA. V gave up 3 bases and J gave up 4 bases; unmatched junction bases: 8. The CDR3 reads CSVDGTGGEEYEQYF. The CDR3 nucleotides read TGCAGCGTTGATGGGACAGGGGGTGAAGAGTACGAGCAGTACTTC.

This clone was counted only a few times. Germline and junction disagree at one end, which may indicate a read error. The chain has TRBV29-1 and TRBJ2-1; D ambiguous. The CDR3 sequence is 11 residues long. Germline lookup yields CDR1 SQVTM and CDR2 ANQGSEA. CDR3 DNA: TGCAGCGTTGTATATGGACCCCTCCAGATCTTC. This translates into CSVVYGPLQIF.

The table lists this clone with a few counts. Other nucleotide sequences in the sample specify the same CDR3. The chain has TRBV4-1 and TRBJ2-7, with D unclear. CDR1 MGHRA and CDR2 YSYEKL come from the germline V gene. V was shortened by 1 base and J by 4 bases, with 8 bases between the two germline ends. This CDR3 comprises 13 residues. The CDR3 loop is CASSQVPDYEQYF. The CDR3 DNA sequence: TGCGCCAGCAGCCAAGTCCCAGATTACGAGCAGTACTTC.

The V call is TRBV7-9, the J call TRBJ2-1, with D tentatively TRBD1 or TRBD2 (5 bases each). CDR1 and CDR2 (germline): SEHNR, FQNEAQ (reference sequence). V gave up 5 bases and J gave up 0 bases, with 14 bases separating them. The CDR3 covers 16 residues. CDR3 DNA sequence: TGTGCCAGCAGCGCCAATTCGGGGCCCTCCTACAATGAGCAGTTCTTC. It is translated as CASSANSGPSYNEQFF. Full variable domain (missing parts from reference TRBV7-9 and TRBJ2-1): DTGVSQNPRHKITKRGQNVTFRCDPISEHNRLYWYRQTLGQGPEFLTYFQNEAQLEKSRLLSDRFSAERPKGSFSTLEIQRTEQGDSAMYLCASSANSGPSYNEQFFGPGTRLTVL.

V gene TRBV28 combines with J gene TRBJ2-6; D gene uncertain. CDR1 and CDR2 (germline): MDHEN, SYDVKM. The CDR3 is made up of 14 amino acids. V lost 8 bases and J lost 3, with 11 bases in between. CDR3 residues: CASGPPDGANVLTF. CDR3 bases: TGTGCCAGCGGCCCCCCAGATGGGGCCAACGTCCTGACTTTC.

This clone occurred a few times. The chain carries TRBV30 and TRBJ2-1; 10 nucleotides align to TRBD2. Germline values: CDR1 GTSNPN, CDR2 SVGIG (reference sequence). After removal of 2 bases from V and 8 bases from J, the junction contained 9 bases not matched to a gene. The CDR3 covers 15 residues. CDR3: CAWSPGLARRDEQFF. CDR3 nucleotides: TGTGCCTGGAGTCCGGGACTAGCGAGAAGGGATGAGCAGTTCTTC.

V gene TRBV7-2 combines with J gene TRBJ2-1; possibly TRBD2 for D (6 bases). V was trimmed by 1 base and J by 4 bases, leaving 14 bases between them. This CDR3 is 16 amino acids long. Germline V lookup: CDR1 SGHTA, CDR2 FQGNSA. In DNA, the CDR3 is TGTGCCAGCAGCTTAGGGCTGGCTAGCGCATACAATGAGCAGTTCTTC. Amino acids: CASSLGLASAYNEQFF.

Details on this clone: Other nucleotide sequences in the sample specify the same CDR3. The rearrangement uses TRBV9 and TRBJ2-2; D is undetermined. CDR3 length equals 13 residues. The germline V gene has CDR1 SGDLS and CDR2 YYNGEE. V was cut by 2 bases and J by 3 bases, with 5 bases left in between. The CDR3 DNA follows: TGTGCCAGCAGCGTGGTTGACACCGGGGAGCTGTTTTTT. It yields the protein CASSVVDTGELFF.

This clone was counted between two and nine times. V and J are TRBV9 and TRBJ2-5, with 14 positions matching TRBD2. V was clipped by 4 bases and J by 3 bases; unmatched bases: 8. From germline, CDR1 is SGDLS and CDR2 YYNGEE. This CDR3 has 17 residues. The CDR3 loop reads CASSSPGLAGEKETQYF. The CDR3 bases are TGTGCCAGCAGCTCTCCGGGACTAGCGGGGGAAAAAGAGACCCAGTACTTC.

The J gene is TRBJ1-1, the V gene TRBV15; possible D gene TRBD1, 5 bases. The CDR3 extends over 15 amino acids. V dropped 0 bases and J dropped 4 bases, with 12 bases sitting between them. Germline CDR1 LNHNV, CDR2 YYDKDF (reference sequence). The CDR3 sequence is CATSRDRGVGTEAFF. DNA for the CDR3: TGTGCCACCAGCAGAGACAGAGGGGTCGGCACTGAAGCTTTCTTT.

This clone turned up a few times. This chain links TRBV18 with TRBJ1-1, with TRBD1 identical over 9 bases. The CDR3 consists of 15 residues. The J segment lost 0 bases and the V segment lost 5 bases, leaving 4 bases of the junction unmatched. The germline V gene encodes CDR1 KGHSH and CDR2 LQKENI. This CDR3 reads CASSSGDRVNTEAFF. In nucleotides, the CDR3 is TGTGCCAGCTCATCAGGGGACAGGGTGAACACTGAAGCTTTCTTT.

The chain uses TRBV19 and TRBJ1-2; maybe TRBD1 (6 bases). In germline, CDR1 is LNHDA, CDR2 SQIVND (reference sequence). V lost 5 bases, J lost 4 bases, and 23 bases lay in between. CDR3 size: 17 residues. The CDR3 loop reads CASSPDRWQGLTYGYTF. The DNA of the CDR3 is TGTGCCAGTAGTCCTGATCGATGGCAGGGGTTGACCTATGGCTACACCTTC.

The chain carries TRBV19 and TRBJ1-2; no reliable D call. The CDR3 covers 12 residues. CDR1 and CDR2 (germline): LNHDA, SQIVND (reference sequence). Trimming removed 7 bases at V and 4 bases at J, with 10 bases between. CDR3 DNA: TGTGCCAGTACCCCCAACAGCTATGGCTACACCTTC. Its translation: CASTPNSYGYTF.

This clone was observed a handful of times. This chain links TRBV29-1 with TRBJ2-3, with 7 bases fitting TRBD2. The CDR3 is 13 residues long. Per germline, CDR1 SQVTM and CDR2 ANQGSEA. J gave up 2 bases and V 4 bases, and 3 bases lay outside the gene matches. CDR3 bases: TGCAGCGTTGTGGCGGGAGCCACAGATACGCAGTATTTT. Translating gives CSVVAGATDTQYF.

Comments on this clone: Other DNA sequences within the sample encode an identical CDR3. The chain has TRBV30 and TRBJ2-7; D possibly corresponds to TRBD2 (6 bases). V was pared by 2 bases and J by 1 base, with 9 bases between. CDR1 is GTSNPN and CDR2 is SVGIG in the germline V gene (reference sequence). The CDR3 has 13 residues. Here the CDR3 DNA reads TGTGCCTGGAGTCTCGGGGGTTCCTACGAGCAGTACTTC. It translates to CAWSLGGSYEQYF.

V and J are TRBV4-1 and TRBJ2-1; TRBD2 aligns across 10 bases. The CDR3 is made up of 17 amino acids. The V segment lost 2 bases and the J segment 0 bases; nucleotides outside the gene matches: 4. CDR1 MGHRA and CDR2 YSYEKL come from the germline V gene. The CDR3 DNA sequence: TGCGCCAGCAGCCAAACTAGCGGGGCGGGCTCCTACAATGAGCAGTTCTTC. Residues: CASSQTSGAGSYNEQFF.

This clone has a handful of counts. V and J are TRBV29-1 and TRBJ1-2; a possible D gene is TRBD1 (6 bases). Trimming pared 7 bases from V and 4 bases from J, leaving 16 bases between. Germline V lookup: CDR1 SQVTM, CDR2 ANQGSEA. This CDR3 is 13 amino acids long. The CDR3 spells CSARAGERYGYTF. DNA for the CDR3: TGCAGCGCCCGGGCAGGGGAGCGCTATGGCTACACCTTC. Supplemented by reference TRBV29-1 and TRBJ1-2, the full variable domain reads SAVISQKPSRDICQRGTSLTIQCQVDSQVTMMFWYRQQPGQSLTLIATANQGSEATYESGFVIDKFPISRPNLTFSTLTVSNMSPEDSSIYLCSARAGERYGYTFGSGTRLTVV.

Note on this clone: This sequence may be a read error, since a much larger clone differs from it by one base. The chain recombines TRBV11-2 with TRBJ2-1; D uncertain. Deletions cut 1 base from V and 7 bases from J, with 2 bases between. The CDR3 runs to 11 residues. CDR1 and CDR2 (germline): SGHAT, FQNNGV. The CDR3 protein is CASSLGNEQFF. The CDR3 DNA follows: TGTGCCAGCAGCTTAGGTAATGAGCAGTTCTTC.